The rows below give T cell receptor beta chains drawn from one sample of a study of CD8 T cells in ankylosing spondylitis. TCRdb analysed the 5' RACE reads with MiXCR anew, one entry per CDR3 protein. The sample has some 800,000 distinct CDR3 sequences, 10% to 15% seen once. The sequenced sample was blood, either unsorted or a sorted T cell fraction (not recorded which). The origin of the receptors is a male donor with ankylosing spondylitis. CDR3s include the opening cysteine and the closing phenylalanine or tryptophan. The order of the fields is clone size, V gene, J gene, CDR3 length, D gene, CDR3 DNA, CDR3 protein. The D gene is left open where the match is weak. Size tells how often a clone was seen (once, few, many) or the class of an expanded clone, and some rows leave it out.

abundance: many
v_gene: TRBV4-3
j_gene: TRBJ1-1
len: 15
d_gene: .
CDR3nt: TGCGCCAGCAGCCCCACCGTTATTCTGAACACTGAAGCTTTCTTT
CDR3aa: CASSPTVILNTEAFF

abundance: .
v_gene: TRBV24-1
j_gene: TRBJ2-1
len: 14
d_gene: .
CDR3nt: TGTGCCACCAGTGATCCCTCCAGGTACAATGAGCAGTTCTTC
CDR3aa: CATSDPSRYNEQFF

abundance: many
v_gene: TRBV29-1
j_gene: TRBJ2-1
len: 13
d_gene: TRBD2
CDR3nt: TGCAGCGTAGGGCGGCTAGCGGGAGTTGAGCAGTTCTTC
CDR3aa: CSVGRLAGVEQFF

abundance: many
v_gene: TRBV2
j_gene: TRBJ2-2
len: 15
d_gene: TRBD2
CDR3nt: TGTGCCAGCAGTGAAACGGGAGGGGGGAACGGGGAGCTGTTTTTT
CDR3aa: CASSETGGGNGELFF

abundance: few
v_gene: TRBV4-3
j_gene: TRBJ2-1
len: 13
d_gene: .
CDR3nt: TGCGCCAGCAGCCAAGATCATTGGTCGACGCGGTTCTTC
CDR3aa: CASSQDHWSTRFF

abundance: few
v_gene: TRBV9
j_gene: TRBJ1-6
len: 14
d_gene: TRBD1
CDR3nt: TGTGCCAGCAGCGTCGGACAGGGGGTATCACCCCTCCACTTT
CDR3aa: CASSVGQGVSPLHF

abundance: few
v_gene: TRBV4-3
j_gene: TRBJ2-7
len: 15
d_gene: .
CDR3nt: TGCGCCAGCAGCCGTGCCGCATTCACTTCCTACGAGCAGTACTTC
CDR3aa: CASSRAAFTSYEQYF

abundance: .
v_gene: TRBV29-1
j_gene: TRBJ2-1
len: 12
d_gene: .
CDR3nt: TGCAGCGTTGATAGCCTTGGGGACTGGCAGTTCTTC
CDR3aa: CSVDSLGDWQFF

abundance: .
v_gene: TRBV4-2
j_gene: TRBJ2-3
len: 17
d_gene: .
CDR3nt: TGTGCCAGCAGCCAAGATCTTCGAGGGGGGGCGAGAGATACGCAGTATTTT
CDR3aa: CASSQDLRGGARDTQYF

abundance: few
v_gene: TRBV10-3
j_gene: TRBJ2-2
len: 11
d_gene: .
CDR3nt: TGTGCCACCCGTTTTGTCGGGGAGCTGTTTTTT
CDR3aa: CATRFVGELFF

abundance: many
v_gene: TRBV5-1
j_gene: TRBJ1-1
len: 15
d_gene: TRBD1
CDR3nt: TGCGCCAGCACCGGGAGGACAGGGGTGAACACTGAAGCTTTCTTT
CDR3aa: CASTGRTGVNTEAFF

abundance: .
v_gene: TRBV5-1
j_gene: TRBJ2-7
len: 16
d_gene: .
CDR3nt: TGCGCCAGCAGCTTGAGGATGGGCCTTGAAAACTACGAGCAGTACTTC
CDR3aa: CASSLRMGLENYEQYF

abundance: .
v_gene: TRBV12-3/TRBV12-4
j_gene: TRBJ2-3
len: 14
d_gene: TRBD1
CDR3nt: TGTGCCAGCAGTCTCGGACAGGGTAGCGGTACGCAGTATTTT
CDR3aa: CASSLGQGSGTQYF

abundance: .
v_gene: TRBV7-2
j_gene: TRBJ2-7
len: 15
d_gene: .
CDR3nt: TGTGCCAGCAGCTTCATTCCCCAATTCCTCTACGAGCAGTACTTC
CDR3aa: CASSFIPQFLYEQYF

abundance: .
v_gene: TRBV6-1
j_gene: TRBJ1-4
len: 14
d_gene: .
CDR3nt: TGTGCCAGCAGTGAATGGGGGTCGGATGAAAAACTGTTTTTT
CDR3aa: CASSEWGSDEKLFF

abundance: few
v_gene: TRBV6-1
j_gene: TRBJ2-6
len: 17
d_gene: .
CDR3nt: TGTGCCAGCAGTCCTTTGCTGGGGGGTTTTGGGGCCAACGTCCTGACTTTC
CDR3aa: CASSPLLGGFGANVLTF

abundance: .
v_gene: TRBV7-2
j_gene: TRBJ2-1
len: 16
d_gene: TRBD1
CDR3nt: TGTGCCAGCAGCTTAGGACAGGGCCCTACCTACAATGAGCAGTTCTTC
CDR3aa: CASSLGQGPTYNEQFF

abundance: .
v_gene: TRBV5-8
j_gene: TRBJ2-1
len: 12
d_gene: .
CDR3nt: TGTGCCAGCAGGTCGCCCGGGAATGAGCAGTTCTTC
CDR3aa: CASRSPGNEQFF

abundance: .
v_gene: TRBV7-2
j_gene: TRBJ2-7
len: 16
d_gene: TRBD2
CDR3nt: TGTGCCAGCAGCGCCCGGACTAGCGGGAGCTCCTACGAGCAGTACTTC
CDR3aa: CASSARTSGSSYEQYF

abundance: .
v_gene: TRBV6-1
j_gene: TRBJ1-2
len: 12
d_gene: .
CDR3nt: TGTGCCAGCAACGGACCGGGGGAAGGCTACACCTTC
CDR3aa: CASNGPGEGYTF

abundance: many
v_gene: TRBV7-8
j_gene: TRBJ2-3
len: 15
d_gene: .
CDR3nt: TGTGCCAGCAGCTTAGGTTTCGTACATCAAAATACGCAGTATTTT
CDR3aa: CASSLGFVHQNTQYF

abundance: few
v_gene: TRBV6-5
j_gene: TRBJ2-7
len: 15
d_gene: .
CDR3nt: TGTGCCAGCAGTTATTCCGGGGGCCAGCCCTACGAGCAGTACTTC
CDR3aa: CASSYSGGQPYEQYF

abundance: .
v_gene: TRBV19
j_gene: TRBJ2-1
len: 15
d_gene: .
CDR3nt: TGTGCCAGTAGTATATCTGGAGGGCCCCTCAATGAGCAGTTCTTC
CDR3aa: CASSISGGPLNEQFF

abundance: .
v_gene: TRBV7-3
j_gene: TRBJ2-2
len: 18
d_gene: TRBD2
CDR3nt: TGTGCCAGCAGCTTAATCTCTAGCGGGGGGTCGAACACCGGGGAGCTGTTTTTT
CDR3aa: CASSLISSGGSNTGELFF

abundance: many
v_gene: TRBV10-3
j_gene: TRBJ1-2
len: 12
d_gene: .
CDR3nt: TGTGCCATCTCCGGGGCAGTCTATGGCTACACCTTC
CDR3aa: CAISGAVYGYTF

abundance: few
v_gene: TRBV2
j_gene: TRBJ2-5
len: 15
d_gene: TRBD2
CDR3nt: TGTGCCAGCAGTGAAGCTAGCGGGACTAGGGAGACCCAGTACTTC
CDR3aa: CASSEASGTRETQYF

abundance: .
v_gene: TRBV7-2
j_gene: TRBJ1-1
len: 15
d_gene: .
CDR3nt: TGTGCCAGCAGCTTATTGGGCGGCCCGAACACTGAAGCTTTCTTT
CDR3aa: CASSLLGGPNTEAFF

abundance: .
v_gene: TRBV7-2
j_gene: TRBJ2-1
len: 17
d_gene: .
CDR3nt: TGTGCCAGCAGCTTAGCGATGGCCAGGAGAGCCTACAATGAGCAGTTCTTC
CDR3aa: CASSLAMARRAYNEQFF

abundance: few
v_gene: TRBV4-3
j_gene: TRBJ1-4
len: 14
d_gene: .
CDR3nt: TGCGCCAGCAGCCTCGTCCCTCTAGATGAAAAACTGTTTTTT
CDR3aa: CASSLVPLDEKLFF

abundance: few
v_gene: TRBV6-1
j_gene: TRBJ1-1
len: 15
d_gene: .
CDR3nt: TGTGCCTGCCTTCCTAGCCCTTTTATGAACACTGAAGCTTTCTTT
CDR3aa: CACLPSPFMNTEAFF

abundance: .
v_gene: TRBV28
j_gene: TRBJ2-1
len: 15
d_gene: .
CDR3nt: TGTGCCAGCAGTGTTAGCGGAGGGAACTACAATGAGCAGTTCTTC
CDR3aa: CASSVSGGNYNEQFF

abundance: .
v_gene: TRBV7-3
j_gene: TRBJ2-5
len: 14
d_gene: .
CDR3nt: TGTGCCAGCAGCTTAATCCCGGGGATCACGACCCAGTACTTC
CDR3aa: CASSLIPGITTQYF